Below are 29 T cell receptor beta chains sequenced from a single sample in a study of T-cell reconstitution after alpha-beta-depleted transplantation in children. Unique molecular identifiers were used to barcode this TCRbeta library. Using its own MiXCR run on the PCR reads, TCRdb lists one record per CDR3 protein. The data hold approximately 500,000 distinct CDR3 sequences, with 27% observed a single time. Material: PBMCs, obtained before TCRalphabeta/CD19-depleted stem cell transplant. These receptors were obtained from a boy younger than two with Wiskott-Aldrich syndrome, due to receive a stem cell transplant.

This clonotype was seen a few times. CDR3 DNA sequence: TGTGCCAGTAGTAAAGCCGGGACCGGGCCCCCTGAAGCTTTCTTT. Residues: CASSKAGTGPPEAFF. The gene calls are TRBV19 and TRBJ1-1; D may be TRBD1 (5 bases). Trimming left V 4 bases short and J 6 bases short, with 18 bases between. The CDR3 loop spans 15 amino acids. Per the germline V gene, CDR1 is LNHDA and CDR2 is SQIVND (reference sequence). Filled out from reference TRBV19 and TRBJ1-1, the complete variable domain reads DGGITQSPKYLFRKEGQNVTLSCEQNLNHDAMYWYRQDPGQGLRLIYYSQIVNDFQKGDIAEGYSVSREKKESFPLTVTSAQKNPTAFYLCASSKAGTGPPEAFFGQGTRLTVV.

This clonotype was seen a handful of times. The V gene is TRBV7-9, the J gene TRBJ2-7; D perhaps matches TRBD1 (5 bases). The V gene's germline CDR1 is SEHNR and CDR2 FQNEAQ (reference sequence). This CDR3 is built from 12 residues. V was trimmed by 2 bases and J by 6 bases, leaving 8 bases between them. The CDR3 loop reads CASSLWQGEQYF. In DNA form, the CDR3 reads TGTGCCAGCAGCTTATGGCAGGGCGAGCAGTACTTC. Based on the CDR3 plus reference TRBV7-9 and TRBJ2-7, the full variable domain is DTGVSQNPRHKITKRGQNVTFRCDPISEHNRLYWYRQTLGQGPEFLTYFQNEAQLEKSRLLSDRFSAERPKGSFSTLEIQRTEQGDSAMYLCASSLWQGEQYFGPGTRLTVT.

The V call is TRBV4-2, the J call TRBJ1-1, with 7 bases matching TRBD1. V shed 4 bases and J 0 bases; nucleotides not matched to a gene: 8. The CDR3 is 16 amino acids. From germline, CDR1 is LGHNA and CDR2 YNFKEQ. The CDR3 region is CASSLGQAPMNTEAFF. CDR3 sequence (DNA): TGTGCCAGCAGCCTCGGACAGGCTCCGATGAACACTGAAGCTTTCTTT.

This clonotype was seen more than once but under ten times. The rearrangement joins TRBV12-3 or TRBV12-4 to TRBJ2-1; 8 nucleotides agree with TRBD2. J was trimmed by 5 bases and V by 3 bases; bases with no gene match: 3. This CDR3 region has 14 residues. The CDR3: CASSFNSGNNEQFF. CDR3 bases: TGTGCCAGCAGTTTTAATAGCGGGAACAATGAGCAGTTCTTC.

This clonotype was found a few times. This chain links TRBV6-5 with TRBJ1-6, with D perhaps TRBD1 (5 bases). CDR1 is MNHEY, CDR2 SVGAGI, per germline. The V end was cut by 0 bases, the J end by 7 bases, with 13 bases between. The CDR3 spans 16 residues. CDR3 in DNA: TGTGCCAGCAGTTACTCGACCGGGGGTCGGAATTCACCCCTCCACTTT. Residues: CASSYSTGGRNSPLHF.

In nucleotides, the CDR3 is TGCAGTGCTAGAGTGAGGACTGCCCTCGAACCCTACGAGCAGTACTTC. It yields the protein CSARVRTALEPYEQYF. The V gene is TRBV20-1, the J gene TRBJ2-7, with a weak D call TRBD2 (5 bases). The CDR3 spans 16 residues. CDR1 and CDR2 from the germline V gene are DFQATT and SNEGSKA (reference sequence). Trimming removed 1 base from V and 2 bases from J, with 18 bases in between.

This chain uses TRBV5-1 with TRBJ2-5, with D uncertain. CDR1 and CDR2 from the germline V gene are SGHRS and YFSETQ. This CDR3 has 14 amino acids. Trimming cost V 0 bases and J 3 bases, with 9 bases left between them. The CDR3 sequence is CASSLALTKETQYF. The CDR3 DNA reads TGCGCCAGCAGCTTGGCCCTGACAAAAGAGACCCAGTACTTC.

There are a few counts of this clonotype. The chain employs TRBV20-1 and TRBJ2-1; TRBD2 agrees at 8 bases. The germline gives CDR1 DFQATT, CDR2 SNEGSKA (reference sequence). Trimming cost V 3 bases and J 13 bases; bases outside gene matches: 8. This CDR3 spans 12 amino acids. The CDR3, as DNA: TGCAGTGCTAGTCCACGGGAGGGTCGCCAGTTCTTC. It yields the protein CSASPREGRQFF.

This clonotype was seen a few times. The CDR3: CASSLGSALDNEQFF. CDR3 sequence (DNA): TGTGCCAGCAGTTTAGGGTCAGCCTTGGACAATGAGCAGTTCTTC. This chain connects TRBV12-3 or TRBV12-4 to TRBJ2-1; D ambiguous. This CDR3 spans 15 amino acids. Trimming cost V 1 base and J 5 bases, with 12 bases left between them.

The rearrangement joins TRBV24-1 to TRBJ2-1, with TRBD2 matching 8 bases. V gave up 4 bases and J gave up 2 bases; unmatched junction bases: 3. The CDR3 extends over 15 amino acids. Germline CDR1 KGHDR, CDR2 SFDVKD. The CDR3 nucleotides read TGTGCCACCAGTGACCATAGCGGGGCCTACAATGAGCAGTTCTTC. This translates into CATSDHSGAYNEQFF.

The rearrangement joins TRBV7-8 to TRBJ2-7; tentatively, D is TRBD2 (5 bases). Trimming took off 4 bases at V and 0 bases at J, with 13 bases between the two ends. The germline gives CDR1 SGHVS, CDR2 FQNEAQ. The CDR3 is made up of 15 amino acids. CDR3 in DNA: TGTGCCAGCAGCTCCCAAGCGGTTAGCTCCTACGAGCAGTACTTC. This encodes CASSSQAVSSYEQYF.

The rearrangement uses TRBV7-9 and TRBJ2-7; D call uncertain. CDR1 and CDR2 from the germline V gene are SEHNR and FQNEAQ (reference sequence). The CDR3 is 12 amino acids. V was trimmed by 1 base and J by 4 bases, leaving 5 bases between them. The CDR3 is CASSLVIYEQYF. CDR3 DNA sequence: TGTGCCAGCAGCTTAGTTATTTACGAGCAGTACTTC.

This clonotype was recorded a few times. V usage is TRBV12-3 or TRBV12-4 and J usage is TRBJ1-5, with a tentative D call TRBD1 (6 bases). The CDR3 runs to 15 residues. V was pared by 6 bases and J by 2 bases, with 14 bases between. CDR3 in amino acids: CASSPRGTRNQPQHF. The CDR3 DNA is TGTGCCAGCAGCCCCAGGGGAACACGCAATCAGCCCCAGCATTTT.

In its sample, this clonotype was seen a few times. The chain uses TRBV5-1 and TRBJ1-3, with D uncertain. The CDR3 runs 13 residues. Trimming left V 6 bases short and J 2 bases short, with 9 bases between. In germline, CDR1 is SGHRS, CDR2 YFSETQ. CDR3 protein: CASTTGAGNTIYF. The CDR3, as DNA: TGCGCCAGCACCACGGGAGCTGGAAACACCATATATTTT.

The rearrangement links TRBV18 to TRBJ2-7; 9 positions agree with TRBD1. The CDR3 sequence is 16 residues long. V shed 5 bases, J shed 5 bases, and the junction held 13 bases outside the gene matches. Germline V gene data show CDR1 as KGHSH and CDR2 as LQKENI. The CDR3 region is CASSVKPGTGHHEQYF. CDR3 DNA sequence: TGTGCCAGCTCAGTCAAGCCCGGGACAGGGCATCACGAGCAGTACTTC.

The chain is built from TRBV28 and TRBJ2-7; 7 bases align to TRBD2. CDR1 and CDR2 from the germline V gene are MDHEN and SYDVKM. Trimming removed 8 bases from V and 4 bases from J; junction bases left unmatched: 14. The CDR3 loop spans 15 amino acids. This chain's CDR3 is CASGSPQTSAYEQYF. DNA for the CDR3: TGTGCCAGCGGTTCCCCACAAACTAGCGCTTACGAGCAGTACTTC.

CDR3 nucleotides: TGCGCCAGCAGCTTTGGGGGCGCAGAAGCGGAGACCCAGTACTTC. Protein product: CASSFGGAEAETQYF. The V gene is TRBV5-1, the J gene TRBJ2-5, with D possibly TRBD1 on 6 matching bases. This CDR3 is built from 15 residues. Trimming shortened V by 2 bases and J by 5 bases, and 16 bases separated the two germline ends. Germline V gene lookup returns CDR1 SGHRS and CDR2 YFSETQ.

The chain recombines TRBV5-1 with TRBJ2-1; no firm D call. Germline CDR1 reads SGHRS; CDR2 reads YFSETQ. V was pared by 4 bases and J by 8 bases, with 13 bases between. CDR3 size: 13 residues. DNA of the CDR3: TGCGCCAGCAGCACATTAGTAGGAGATGAGCAGTTCTTC. As protein: CASSTLVGDEQFF.

The chain's CDR3 is CASSLGGVYTDTQYF. The CDR3 region has the DNA TGTGCCAGCAGCTTAGGGGGTGTTTACACAGATACGCAGTATTTT. The J gene is TRBJ2-3, the V gene TRBV7-8; no firm D call. Germline loops: CDR1 SGHVS, CDR2 FQNEAQ. Trimming left V 1 base short and J 2 bases short, with 10 bases between. This CDR3 is 15 amino acids long.

V is TRBV7-9 and J is TRBJ1-4; D gene ambiguous. The CDR3 is 15 residues long. Deletions cut 8 bases from V and 7 bases from J, with 20 bases between. The germline V gene has CDR1 SEHNR and CDR2 FQNEAQ (reference sequence). DNA of the CDR3: TGTGCCAGCTCCGAATCGAGCTATACGGGTGAAAAACTGTTTTTT. Amino acid sequence: CASSESSYTGEKLFF.

This clonotype occurred a few times. The chain uses TRBV20-1 and TRBJ2-6; 8 bases fit TRBD1. J was trimmed by 4 bases and V by 5 bases; bases with no gene match: 7. This CDR3 has 15 residues. CDR1 and CDR2 (germline): DFQATT, SNEGSKA (reference sequence). The DNA of the CDR3 is TGCAGTGCTCCTGACAGGGGCATAGGGGCCAACGTCCTGACTTTC. It translates to CSAPDRGIGANVLTF.

This clonotype was observed many times. CDR3 nucleotide sequence: TGTGCCAGCGGATCCCGCATTTCCCAAGAGACCCAGTACTTC. Protein: CASGSRISQETQYF. The chain joins TRBV27 to TRBJ2-5; D ambiguous. This CDR3 spans 14 amino acids. In germline, CDR1 is MNHEY, CDR2 SMNVEV (reference sequence). V shed 8 bases and J shed 1 base, with 14 bases lying between them.

This clonotype appeared a few times. The chain carries TRBV30 and TRBJ2-7; D remains unclear. The V gene's germline CDR1 is GTSNPN and CDR2 SVGIG (reference sequence). V shed 5 bases and J shed 3 bases, with 8 bases lying between them. This CDR3 spans 11 amino acids. The DNA of the CDR3 is TGTGCCTGGGGGTCTCTCTACGAGCAGTACTTC. Residues: CAWGSLYEQYF.

V and J are TRBV5-1 and TRBJ1-1, with D uncertain. The CDR3 has 15 residues. Trimming took 4 bases from V and 1 from J, leaving 14 bases between them. From germline, CDR1 is SGHRS and CDR2 YFSETQ. The CDR3 sequence: CASSRASGANTEAFF. The CDR3 DNA sequence: TGCGCCAGCAGCCGGGCGTCAGGAGCGAACACTGAAGCTTTCTTT.

J is TRBJ2-6 and V is TRBV6-1; D not certain. The CDR3 spans 14 residues. From germline, CDR1 is MNHNS and CDR2 SASEGT. Trimming left V 11 bases short and J 0 bases short, with 11 bases between. This CDR3 is CALGESSGANVLTF. The CDR3 DNA follows: TGTGCCCTAGGCGAGTCCTCTGGGGCCAACGTCCTGACTTTC.

There are a few counts of this clonotype. This chain uses TRBV30 with TRBJ2-3, with TRBD1 matching 8 bases. The CDR3 has 13 amino acids. Trimming removed 5 bases from V and 1 base from J; junction bases left unmatched: 2. The germline gives CDR1 GTSNPN, CDR2 SVGIG (reference sequence). The CDR3 region has the DNA TGTGCCTGGCGACAGGGGCGCACAGATACGCAGTATTTT. Translation: CAWRQGRTDTQYF.

This clonotype was seen a few times. One end of the junction is discordant with germline, which a read error may explain. This rearrangement joins TRBV6-5 to TRBJ1-3; D gene uncertain. The CDR3 spans 14 residues. The germline gives CDR1 MNHEY, CDR2 SVGAGI. The CDR3 protein is CASSYPDSGNTIYF. The CDR3 coding sequence is TGTGCCAGCAGTTACCCGGACTCTGGCAACACCATATATTTT.

The rearrangement joins TRBV7-8 to TRBJ2-7; perhaps TRBD2 as D (6 bases). The CDR3 spans 14 residues. Germline CDR1 SGHVS, CDR2 FQNEAQ. Trimming left V 4 bases short and J 2 bases short, with 12 bases between. The CDR3 DNA is TGTGCCAGCAGCTCGGAGGGCAGACCCTACGAGCAGTACTTC. Its protein is CASSSEGRPYEQYF. The variable domain in full, with the rest retrieved from reference TRBV7-8 and TRBJ2-7, is GAGVSQSPRYKVAKRGQDVALRCDPISGHVSLFWYQQALGQGPEFLTYFQNEAQLDKSGLPSDRFFAERPEGSVSTLKIQRTQQEDSAVYLCASSSEGRPYEQYFGPGTRLTVT.

This clonotype has more than one count but fewer than ten. The J gene is TRBJ2-5, the V gene TRBV15; TRBD2 matches 7 bases. Germline V gene lookup returns CDR1 LNHNV and CDR2 YYDKDF (reference sequence). The ends lost 4 bases at V and 3 bases at J; junction bases unmatched: 5. The CDR3 is 14 residues long. CDR3: CATSTPGGEETQYF. The CDR3 DNA follows: TGTGCCACCAGCACCCCTGGGGGGGAAGAGACCCAGTACTTC.